The rows below give T cell receptor beta chains drawn from one sample of a study of T cell repertoires in cytomegalovirus infection. MiXCR was run by TCRdb on the reads, yielding one entry per CDR3 protein. The sample holds almost 500,000 distinct CDR3 sequences, over 9% seen once. The sample was PBMCs. Every receptor here comes from a human donor in good health (CMV status not recorded). Some clones in this sample may be carry-over from other donors' samples. Each CDR3 is given with its conserved first and last residue. D genes are given only for firm matches. Part of the rows lack a size; the others show once, few, many or a class for expanded clones.

V gene	clone size	J gene	D gene	CDR3 DNA	CDR3 protein
TRBV7-3	many	TRBJ2-6	NA	TGTGCCAGCAGCAGGACCCTATTTGGGGCCAACGTCCTGACTTTC	CASSRTLFGANVLTF
TRBV29-1	NA	TRBJ1-1	NA	TGCAGCGTTGAAGCGGTAGGGAGGAACACTGAAGCTTTCTTT	CSVEAVGRNTEAFF
TRBV10-3	few	TRBJ1-6	NA	TGTGCCATCAGTGAGTCTTCAGGGGCCGCGGATTCACCCCTCCACTTT	CAISESSGAADSPLHF
TRBV18	many	TRBJ1-5	TRBD1	TGTGCCAGCTCACCGACAGGGGAGCAGCCCCAGCATTTT	CASSPTGEQPQHF
TRBV6-6	many	TRBJ1-2	NA	TGTGCCAGCAGTTACTCGAATGAAGATGGCTACACCTTC	CASSYSNEDGYTF
TRBV7-8	many	TRBJ2-1	TRBD2	TGTGCCAGCAGCTCGATTCTAGCGGGGAGCTCCTACAATGAGCAGTTCTTC	CASSSILAGSSYNEQFF
TRBV12-3/TRBV12-4	NA	TRBJ2-1	NA	TGTGCCAGCAGTACGACGATGAATGAGCAGTTCTTC	CASSTTMNEQFF
TRBV23-1	few	TRBJ2-7	NA	TGCGCCAGCAGTCAACTCGACAGTCGGACGGTTCCCTACGAGCAGTACTTC	CASSQLDSRTVPYEQYF
TRBV5-6	many	TRBJ1-6	NA	TGTGCCAGCAGCTTGGAAAGGGGTGATTCACCCCTCCACTTT	CASSLERGDSPLHF
TRBV3-1	many	TRBJ2-1	NA	TGTGCCAGCGGGACTCGTACATTAGGGCAGTTCTTC	CASGTRTLGQFF
TRBV7-9	few	TRBJ2-1	TRBD2	TGTGCCAGCAGCTTAGAGGCCCCACTAGCGGGGGGCTACAATGAGCAGTTCTTC	CASSLEAPLAGGYNEQFF
TRBV6-1	many	TRBJ1-1	TRBD1	TGTGCCAGCAGTGGATTCCAACAGGGGACGAACACTGAAGCTTTCTTT	CASSGFQQGTNTEAFF
TRBV11-2	NA	TRBJ2-2	NA	TGTGCCAGCAGCTTAGGGTCAGGAGGGGCCGGGGAGCTGTTTTTT	CASSLGSGGAGELFF
TRBV4-1	NA	TRBJ1-2	NA	TGCGCCAGCAGCCCCTCGCCCGAAAGGCTGAGGTCTTATGGCTACACCTTC	CASSPSPERLRSYGYTF
TRBV6-1	many	TRBJ2-3	TRBD1	TGTGCCAGCAGGGGACAGACTAGCACAGATACGCAGTATTTT	CASRGQTSTDTQYF
TRBV5-1	many	TRBJ1-2	NA	TGCGCCAGCAGCTTGGGACAGATTTATGGCTACACCTTC	CASSLGQIYGYTF
TRBV7-9	many	TRBJ1-3	NA	TGTGCCAGCAGCTTTGTGGGAAACACCATATATTTT	CASSFVGNTIYF
TRBV7-9	many	TRBJ2-7	NA	TGTGCCAGCACCTCCCTAGACTACGAGCAGTACTTC	CASTSLDYEQYF
TRBV28	many	TRBJ2-1	NA	TGTGCCAGCAGTTTTTTACAGGCAAACTACAATGAGCAGTTCTTC	CASSFLQANYNEQFF
TRBV19	many	TRBJ1-6	NA	TGTGCCAGTTGGGAATCGCCTAATTCACCCCTCCACTTT	CASWESPNSPLHF
TRBV7-9	many	TRBJ2-7	NA	TGTGCCAGCAGCATTACATTCACTGGGACGGACCCCTCCCACGAGCAGTACTTC	CASSITFTGTDPSHEQYF
TRBV7-8	many	TRBJ2-4	NA	TGTGCCAGCAGCTCAACCCCGGAGGGGATTAGCGGAAACATTCAGTACTTC	CASSSTPEGISGNIQYF
TRBV5-4	NA	TRBJ1-6	NA	TGTGCCAGCAGATCCGGGACCGATAATTCACCCCTCCACTTT	CASRSGTDNSPLHF
TRBV29-1	NA	TRBJ2-1	NA	TGCAGCGTTGCACTGGACTACCAACAGTTCTTC	CSVALDYQQFF
TRBV2	NA	TRBJ2-3	NA	TGTGCCAGCAGAGCCGGGACTGCGGAGGCAGATACGCAGTATTTT	CASRAGTAEADTQYF
TRBV7-2	many	TRBJ2-2	NA	TGTGCCAGCAGCTTTATAGGGCATTACACCGGGGAGCTGTTTTTT	CASSFIGHYTGELFF
TRBV7-3	NA	TRBJ2-2	TRBD2	TGTGCCAGCAGCCTCGGGACTAGCGCGGGTGTCGGGGAGCTGTTTTTT	CASSLGTSAGVGELFF